The next 22 T cell receptor beta chains were all read from a single sample in a study of persistence of HIV-infected CD4 T cells. The immunoSEQ assay was version 4, run in survey mode. The assay was immunoSEQ multiplex PCR, and TCRdb's table has in-frame clones only and misses some. The repertoire holds roughly 60,000 clones, with more than 70% as singletons. An overlapping HIV-1 Gag peptide pool stimulated these cells at about 1 ug/peptide/mL. Sorted nonresponding memory CD4+ T cells were CD40L-negative, CD69-negative, CD45RO-high. Their antigens are not known. The material was CD4+ T cells sorted from PBMCs after 18-hour stimulation, obtained from a patient who received antiretroviral therapy. The receptors shown here come from an adult man with HIV who was CMV-seropositive.

This rearrangement joins TRBV2 to TRBJ1-5; D perhaps matches TRBD1 (5 bases). The V gene lost 3 bases and the J gene lost 3 bases, with 15 bases spanning the gap. The CDR3 is 16 residues long. Germline CDR1 is SNHLY and CDR2 is FYNNEI. The DNA for the CDR3 is TGTGCCAGCAGTGATTTTTCAGGAGGGGCCAATCAGCCCCAGCATTTT. Its protein is CASSDFSGGANQPQHF. Full variable domain (remainder filled in from reference TRBV2 and TRBJ1-5): EPEVTQTPSHQVTQMGQEVILRCVPISNHLYFYWYRQILGQKVEFLVSFYNNEISEKSEIFDDQFSVERPDGSNFTLKIRSTKLEDSAMYFCASSDFSGGANQPQHFGDGTRLSIL.

The chain uses TRBV7-9 and TRBJ2-1; the match to TRBD1 covers 7 bases. J gave up 0 bases and V 4 bases, and 3 bases lay outside the gene matches. The length of the CDR3 is 15 residues. The germline CDR1 and CDR2 sequences are SEHNR and FQNEAQ (reference sequence). CDR3: CASSSDRLSYNEQFF. The DNA of the CDR3 is TGTGCCAGCAGCTCGGACAGGCTCTCCTACAATGAGCAGTTCTTC.

V usage is TRBV2 and J usage is TRBJ2-3; D gene unclear. Germline CDR1 is SNHLY and CDR2 is FYNNEI. The CDR3 covers 11 residues. The V end lost 2 bases, the J end lost 3 bases, and 0 bases lay between the germline ends. CDR3 in amino acids: CASSETDTQYF. Here the CDR3 DNA reads TGTGCCAGCAGTGAAACAGATACGCAGTATTTT.

V usage is TRBV24-1 and J usage is TRBJ2-2; D is undetermined. The CDR3 length is 13 residues. Germline assignment: CDR1 KGHDR and CDR2 SFDVKD. With 1 base removed from V and 7 bases from J, the gap between germline ends came to 6 bases. The CDR3 region has the DNA TGTGCCACCAGTGATTTTCTCGACGGGGAGCTGTTTTTT. Translation gives CATSDFLDGELFF.

V and J are TRBV6-5 and TRBJ2-7; a possible D gene is TRBD2 (5 bases). The CDR3 extends over 15 amino acids. Germline V lookup: CDR1 MNHEY, CDR2 SVGAGI. V lost 3 bases to trimming and J lost 4 bases, with 16 bases between them. The CDR3 is CASSYGEGLRYEQYF. The CDR3 DNA follows: TGTGCCAGCAGTTATGGTGAGGGTTTGAGGTACGAGCAGTACTTC.

The V and J genes are TRBV15 and TRBJ2-7; TRBD1 aligns across 7 bases. V lost 4 bases, J lost 2 bases, and 5 bases stayed unmatched. The length of the CDR3 is 14 residues. Germline-derived CDR1 and CDR2 are LNHNV and YYDKDF (reference sequence). The CDR3: CATSKDRGPYEQYF. For the CDR3, the DNA is TGTGCCACCAGCAAAGATAGGGGGCCCTACGAGCAGTACTTC.

The chain combines TRBV7-8 with TRBJ1-5; D might be TRBD1 (5 bases). The CDR3 runs to 19 residues. Trimming took off 2 bases at V and 0 bases at J, with 20 bases between the two ends. Germline V lookup: CDR1 SGHVS, CDR2 FQNEAQ. CDR3 protein: CASSLSRVRETASNQPQHF. The CDR3, as DNA: TGTGCCAGCAGCTTATCCCGGGTCAGGGAGACGGCTAGCAATCAGCCCCAGCATTTT.

V and J are TRBV5-1 and TRBJ2-3; 12 bases line up with TRBD2. V lost 4 bases, J lost 0 bases, and 18 bases stayed unmatched. The length of the CDR3 is 21 residues. Germline values: CDR1 SGHRS, CDR2 YFSETQ. For the CDR3, the DNA is TGCGCCAGCAGCGCCGGATTGACTAGCGGGGGCCCCATTGCTAGCACAGATACGCAGTATTTT. Translation gives CASSAGLTSGGPIASTDTQYF.

The chain carries TRBV2 and TRBJ1-6; D remains unclear. Germline V gene data show CDR1 as SNHLY and CDR2 as FYNNEI. CDR3 size: 13 residues. Trimming removed 6 bases from V and 7 bases from J, with 10 bases in between. DNA for the CDR3: TGTGCCAGCAGGCCCGCCGGCAATTCACCCCTCCACTTT. Residues: CASRPAGNSPLHF. The full variable domain, rest sourced from reference TRBV2 and TRBJ1-6, is EPEVTQTPSHQVTQMGQEVILRCVPISNHLYFYWYRQILGQKVEFLVSFYNNEISEKSEIFDDQFSVERPDGSNFTLKIRSTKLEDSAMYFCASRPAGNSPLHFGNGTRLTVT.

This chain connects TRBV2 to TRBJ2-5; 7 bases agree with TRBD2. The CDR3 totals 15 residues. Germline V gene data show CDR1 as SNHLY and CDR2 as FYNNEI. V trimming: 4 bases; J trimming: 0 bases; junction bases outside the gene matches: 5. This chain's CDR3 is CASSVQAGYQETQYF. The CDR3 region has the DNA TGTGCCAGCAGTGTCCAAGCGGGGTACCAAGAGACCCAGTACTTC.

The chain combines TRBV3-1 (or the pseudogene TRBV3-2) with TRBJ2-1; D is unclear. CDR1 and CDR2 from the germline V gene are LGHDT and YNNKEL (reference sequence). V was pared by 4 bases and J by 1 base, with 11 bases between. CDR3 length: 15 residues. The CDR3 sequence: CASSRGGPSYNEQFF. The CDR3 coding sequence is TGTGCCAGCAGCCGAGGCGGTCCTTCCTACAATGAGCAGTTCTTC.

The rearrangement joins TRBV10-2 to TRBJ1-1; D remains unclear. V lost 9 bases to trimming and J lost 8 bases, with 19 bases between them. CDR1 and CDR2 (germline): WSHSY, SAAADI. The CDR3 is made up of 13 amino acids. The CDR3 sequence is CASYKEPSLEAFF. The CDR3 DNA reads TGCGCCAGTTACAAGGAGCCCTCTCTAGAAGCTTTCTTT.

The J gene is TRBJ1-1, the V gene TRBV12-5; D is ambiguous. Germline loops: CDR1 LGHNT, CDR2 FRNRAP. Trimming took 5 bases from V and 4 from J, leaving 5 bases between them. This CDR3 is 11 amino acids long. The CDR3 region has the DNA TGTGCTAGTGGTGAGATCACTGAAGCTTTCTTT. Its translation is CASGEITEAFF.

The chain carries TRBV6-5 and TRBJ2-1; no firm D call. Trimming cost V 0 bases and J 5 bases, with 8 bases left between them. The CDR3 covers 14 residues. Per the germline V gene, CDR1 is MNHEY and CDR2 is SVGAGI. CDR3 residues: CASSYSNADNEQFF. The CDR3 coding sequence is TGTGCCAGCAGTTACTCGAATGCAGACAATGAGCAGTTCTTC.

This rearrangement joins TRBV11-2 to TRBJ2-7; possible D gene TRBD2, 6 bases. Trimming took 8 bases from V and 2 from J, leaving 16 bases between them. The CDR3 is 14 residues long. The V gene's germline CDR1 is SGHAT and CDR2 FQNNGV. The CDR3 DNA reads TGTGCCAGCGCCCCGGGAGCAGGCACCTACGAGCAGTACTTC. It specifies CASAPGAGTYEQYF.

The J gene is TRBJ1-6, the V gene TRBV12-3 or TRBV12-4; D not certain. This CDR3 is 13 amino acids long. Trimming stripped 6 bases from V and 3 bases from J, with 6 bases between. CDR3 region: CASSTSYNSPLHF. In DNA, the CDR3 is TGTGCCAGCAGCACGAGCTATAATTCACCCCTCCACTTT.

For the CDR3, the DNA is TGTGCCAGCAGCCCCCGCCGACAGGGCCCGAACACCGGGGAGCTGTTTTTT. Residues: CASSPRRQGPNTGELFF. J is TRBJ2-2 and V is TRBV2, with 7 bases identical to TRBD1. The CDR3 is 17 amino acids. Per germline, CDR1 SNHLY and CDR2 FYNNEI. V lost 6 bases and J lost 0; bases outside the gene matches: 10.

The chain carries TRBV28 and TRBJ2-7; D is possibly TRBD2 (6 bases). This CDR3 contains 15 residues. V lost 6 bases and J lost 7, with 22 bases in between. Looked up from germline, CDR1 is MDHEN and CDR2 is SYDVKM. The CDR3 spells CASSLSGSSMGEQYF. CDR3 coding DNA: TGTGCCAGCAGCCTCTCCGGGAGTTCGATGGGGGAGCAGTACTTC.

The chain uses TRBV11-2 and TRBJ2-5; possible D gene TRBD1, 6 bases. Germline-derived CDR1 and CDR2 are SGHAT and FQNNGV. V dropped 5 bases and J dropped 2 bases, with 21 bases sitting between them. CDR3 size: 17 residues. The CDR3 DNA reads as TGTGCCAGCAGCCCCCGTTTGGGGGCTTCGACGCAAGAGACCCAGTACTTC. It is translated as CASSPRLGASTQETQYF.

In this sample, this clone turned up once. The chain joins TRBV19 to TRBJ1-2; D remains unclear. V lost 3 bases, J lost 2 bases, and 7 bases lay in between. The CDR3 has 13 amino acids. Germline V gene lookup returns CDR1 LNHDA and CDR2 SQIVND (reference sequence). For the CDR3, the DNA is TGTGCCAGTAGTATGAAGGGAAACTATGGCTACACCTTC. Protein: CASSMKGNYGYTF.

The V call is TRBV19, the J call TRBJ1-5; tentatively, D is TRBD1 (6 bases). CDR1 and CDR2 from the germline V gene are LNHDA and SQIVND (reference sequence). CDR3 length equals 13 residues. V gave up 6 bases and J gave up 2 bases, with 8 bases separating them. The CDR3 loop reads CASRRTGNQPQHF. DNA of the CDR3: TGTGCCAGTAGAAGGACAGGCAATCAGCCCCAGCATTTT.

This clone appeared once. The V call is TRBV18, the J call TRBJ1-1; 9 bases fit TRBD1. Germline assignment: CDR1 KGHSH and CDR2 LQKENI. Trimming took 2 bases from V and 0 from J; bases not matched to a gene: 4. The CDR3 is 16 amino acids. The CDR3 spells CASSPVGQGMNTEAFF. The CDR3 bases are TGTGCCAGCTCACCAGTAGGACAGGGGATGAACACTGAAGCTTTCTTT. Full variable domain (outside the CDR3, taken from reference TRBV18 and TRBJ1-1): NAGVMQNPRHLVRRRGQEARLRCSPMKGHSHVYWYRQLPEEGLKFMVYLQKENIIDESGMPKERFSAEFPKEGPSILRIQQVVRGDSAAYFCASSPVGQGMNTEAFFGQGTRLTVV.